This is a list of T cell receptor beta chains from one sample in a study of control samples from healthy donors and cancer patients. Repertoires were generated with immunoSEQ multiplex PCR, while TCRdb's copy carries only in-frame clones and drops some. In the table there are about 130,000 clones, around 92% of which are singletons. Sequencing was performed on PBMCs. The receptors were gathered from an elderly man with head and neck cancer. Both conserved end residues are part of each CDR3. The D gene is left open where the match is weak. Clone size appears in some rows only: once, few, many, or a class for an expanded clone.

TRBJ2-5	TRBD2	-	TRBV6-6	TGTGCCAGCAGTCCCCGCCAACCCTGGACTAGCGGGAGGGTAAGGGAGACCCAGTACTTC	CASSPRQPWTSGRVRETQYF
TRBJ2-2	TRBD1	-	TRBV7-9	TGTGCCAGCAGCTTAGGCGCCGGGACAGGGGTTCCCGGGGAGCTGTTTTTT	CASSLGAGTGVPGELFF
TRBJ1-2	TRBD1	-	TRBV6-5	TGTGCCAGCACCCCGACAGGGGGCGCGGACTATGGCTACACCTTC	CASTPTGGADYGYTF
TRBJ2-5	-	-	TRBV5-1	TGCGCCAGCAGGAGAGAGGGAAATTCTCAAGAGACCCAGTACTTC	CASRREGNSQETQYF
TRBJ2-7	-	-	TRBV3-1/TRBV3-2	TGTGCCAGCAGCCAAGGAAGCGAGGCTAGGGGGGGGTCTTTCCCTACCTACGAGCAGTACTTC	CASSQGSEARGGSFPTYEQYF
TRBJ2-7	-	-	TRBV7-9	TGTGCCAGCAGCTCCCCCGGGACCTCCGTCGAGCAGTACTTC	CASSSPGTSVEQYF
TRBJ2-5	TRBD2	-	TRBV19	TGTGCCAGTAGTATCGTCGCGGGGGGACCGCAGACCCAGTACTTC	CASSIVAGGPQTQYF
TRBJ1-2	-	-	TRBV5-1	TGCGCCAGCAGCTTGGCCAATCCGGGGGTCTATGGCTACACCTTC	CASSLANPGVYGYTF
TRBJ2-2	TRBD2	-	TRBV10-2	TGCGCCAGCAGAATAGCGGGGGGCCCCACCGGGGAGCTGTTTTTT	CASRIAGGPTGELFF
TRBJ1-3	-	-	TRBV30	TGTGCCTGGAACGCCGGACAGCTCGGAAACACCATATATTTT	CAWNAGQLGNTIYF
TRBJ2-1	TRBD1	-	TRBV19	TGTGCCAGTAGTATAGACGAGGGGGCTGAGCAGTTCTTC	CASSIDEGAEQFF
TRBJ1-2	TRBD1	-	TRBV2	TGTGCCAGCAGTGATAGGACAGGGCCATATGGCTACACCTTC	CASSDRTGPYGYTF
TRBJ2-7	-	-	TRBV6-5	TGTGCCAGCAGTTACCGCCAGGGCCACGAGCAGTACTTC	CASSYRQGHEQYF
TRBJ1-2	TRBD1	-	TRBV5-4	TGTGCCAGCAGCGTACCGGGACAGGGTAACTATGGCTACACCTTC	CASSVPGQGNYGYTF
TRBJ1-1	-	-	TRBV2	TGTGCCAGCAGTGCTGTAATAGGGGGGACTGAAGCTTTCTTT	CASSAVIGGTEAFF
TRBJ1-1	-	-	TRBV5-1	TGCGCCAGCAGCTTGGGTACCCGGGGCACTGAAGCTTTCTTT	CASSLGTRGTEAFF
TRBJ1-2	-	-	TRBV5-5	TGTGCCAGCAGCTTGGTTGGCCGGGATCCGGACTATGGCTACACCTTC	CASSLVGRDPDYGYTF
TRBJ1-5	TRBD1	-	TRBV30	TGTGCCTGGAGTGCCTTACATCCCGACAGGGGGGATCAGCCCCAGCATTTT	CAWSALHPDRGDQPQHF
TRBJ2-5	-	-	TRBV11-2	TGTGCCAGCAGCCTTCGGGAGACCCAGTACTTC	CASSLRETQYF
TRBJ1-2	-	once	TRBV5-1	TGCGCCAGCTGGACTCAAAACTATGGCTACACCTTC	CASWTQNYGYTF
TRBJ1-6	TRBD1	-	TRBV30	TGTGCCTGGAGAGTGACAGGGAAAAGCTCCTATAATTCACCCCTCCACTTT	CAWRVTGKSSYNSPLHF
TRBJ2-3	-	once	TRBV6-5	TGTGCCAGCAGCGGACACAGCACAGATACGCAGTATTTT	CASSGHSTDTQYF
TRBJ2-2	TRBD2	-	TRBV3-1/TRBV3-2	TGTGCCAGCAGCCAAGGGACTAGCATTTTCACCGGGGAGCTGTTTTTT	CASSQGTSIFTGELFF
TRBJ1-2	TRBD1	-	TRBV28	TGTGCCAGCAAACCTCCCGGGACAGGGGTATATGGCTACACCTTC	CASKPPGTGVYGYTF
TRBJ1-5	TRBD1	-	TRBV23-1	TGCGCCAGAGGGCCGGGACAGCCGAAGGAGAATCAGCCCCAGCATTTT	CARGPGQPKENQPQHF
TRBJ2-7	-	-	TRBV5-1	TGCGCCAGCAGTAGGGGACCAAACTACGAGCAGTACTTC	CASSRGPNYEQYF
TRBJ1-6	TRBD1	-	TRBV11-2	TGTGCCAGCAGCTCCCAGGGGGGAAGTTCACCCCTCCACTTT	CASSSQGGSSPLHF
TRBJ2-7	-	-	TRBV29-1	TGCAGCGTGCACTCCGTCGGCGAGCAGTACTTC	CSVHSVGEQYF
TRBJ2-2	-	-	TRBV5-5	TGTGCCAGCAGCCAGACTCTTACCGGGGAGCTGTTTTTT	CASSQTLTGELFF
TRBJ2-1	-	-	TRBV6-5	TGTGCCAGCAGTTACGGAGGTTACAATGAGCAGTTCTTC	CASSYGGYNEQFF
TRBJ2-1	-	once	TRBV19	TGTGCCAGTAATCGGGAAGGGGACAATGAGCAGTTCTTC	CASNREGDNEQFF
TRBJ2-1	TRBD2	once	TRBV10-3	TGTGCCATCAGTACTAGCGGGAGTACTTACAATGAGCAGTTCTTC	CAISTSGSTYNEQFF
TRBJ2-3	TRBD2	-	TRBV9	TGTGCCAGCAGCGTACTAGCGGGGAGCACAGATACGCAGTATTTT	CASSVLAGSTDTQYF
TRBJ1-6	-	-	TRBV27	TGTGCCAGCAGTTTATCGGGGGGGACGAACAGGGTGAATTCACCCCTCCACTTT	CASSLSGGTNRVNSPLHF
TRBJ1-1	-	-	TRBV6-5	TGTGCCAGCAGTTACTATGGGGGAGAAGCTTTCTTT	CASSYYGGEAFF
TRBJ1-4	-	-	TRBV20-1	TGCAGTGCTAGTTATCCAGGAATTGAAAAACTGTTTTTT	CSASYPGIEKLFF
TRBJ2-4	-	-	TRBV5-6	TGTGCCAGCAGTTCTTTGTCGGAAGCCAAAAACATTCAGTACTTC	CASSSLSEAKNIQYF
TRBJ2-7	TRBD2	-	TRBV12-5	TGTGCTAGTGGTTTGGTATTTGAGGGGAGGGGAGAGCAGTACTTC	CASGLVFEGRGEQYF
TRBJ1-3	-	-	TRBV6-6	TGTGCCAGCAGTTATGGGGGGAACACCATATATTTT	CASSYGGNTIYF
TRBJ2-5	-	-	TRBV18	TGTGCCAGCTCACCGGATGAGGGGGTTCAAGAGACCCAGTACTTC	CASSPDEGVQETQYF
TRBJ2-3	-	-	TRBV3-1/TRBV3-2	TGTGCCAGCAGCCAAGAGAGAATGGCGGGGAGCACAGATACGCAGTATTTT	CASSQERMAGSTDTQYF
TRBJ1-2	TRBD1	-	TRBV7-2	TGTGCCAGCAGCTTAAGGGACAGCTCCTATGGCTACACCTTC	CASSLRDSSYGYTF
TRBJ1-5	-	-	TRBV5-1	TGCGCCAGCAGCTTGGGAGGGCATCAGCCCCAGCATTTT	CASSLGGHQPQHF
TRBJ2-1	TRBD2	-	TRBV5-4	TGTGCCAGCAGCTCTCGGGGGAGGGTATCCTACAATGAGCAGTTCTTC	CASSSRGRVSYNEQFF
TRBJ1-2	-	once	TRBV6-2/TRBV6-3	TGTGCCAGCAGCACAAGGAGGGGGGATGGCCATGGCTACACCTTC	CASSTRRGDGHGYTF
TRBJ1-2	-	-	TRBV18	TGTGCCAGCTCACCATTAGTTGAATACTATGGCTACACCTTC	CASSPLVEYYGYTF
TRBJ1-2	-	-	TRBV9	TGTGCCAGCAGCCCACTCGTCGTCGGCTACACCTTC	CASSPLVVGYTF
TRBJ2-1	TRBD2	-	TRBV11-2	TGTGCCAGCAGCTTTTGGGCGGGAGGGTACAATGAGCAGTTCTTC	CASSFWAGGYNEQFF
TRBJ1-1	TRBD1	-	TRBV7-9	TGTGCCAGCAGACGTCTCCAGGGGGCTGAAGCTTTCTTT	CASRRLQGAEAFF
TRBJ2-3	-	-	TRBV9	TGTGCCAGCAGCGTAGCTGGGAGGGGGCGAATTACAGATACGCAGTATTTT	CASSVAGRGRITDTQYF
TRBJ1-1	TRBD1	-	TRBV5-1	TGCGCCAGCAGCCCGTTACCGGGACAGGGGTTCACTGAAGCTTTCTTT	CASSPLPGQGFTEAFF
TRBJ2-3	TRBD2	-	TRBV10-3	TGTGCCATCAGGACCGTGGGGCGGGGGGGGACAGATACGCAGTATTTT	CAIRTVGRGGTDTQYF
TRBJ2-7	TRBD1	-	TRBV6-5	TGTGCCAGCAGAAGGGGACAGGGGGCTTACGAGCAGTACTTC	CASRRGQGAYEQYF